The rows below give T cell receptor beta chains drawn from one sample of a study of T cells in Graves' hyperthyroidism and ophthalmopathy. TCRdb processed the multiplex PCR reads anew with MiXCR; each CDR3 protein has one entry. The sample carries a few hundred thousand distinct CDR3 sequences, about 45% recorded once. The sequenced material came from peripheral blood or thyroid tissue (not recorded which). Receptors originate from a young woman with Graves' hyperthyroidism. Both conserved end residues are part of each CDR3.

CDR3 length: 15
V gene: TRBV29-1
CDR3 protein: CSVDPNRGMNTEAFF

CDR3 length: 16
V gene: TRBV7-8
CDR3 protein: CASSLADSSYNSPLHF

CDR3 length: 15
V gene: TRBV25-1
CDR3 protein: CASSESGQPQETQYF

CDR3 length: 17
V gene: TRBV10-3
CDR3 protein: CAISDPRPGGQGEKLFF

CDR3 length: 13
V gene: TRBV24-1
CDR3 protein: CATYREDEYGYTF

CDR3 length: 14
V gene: TRBV24-1
CDR3 protein: CATSDPASGNTIYF

CDR3 length: 15
V gene: TRBV7-8
CDR3 protein: CASSFLAGGPYEQYF

CDR3 length: 15
V gene: TRBV20-1
CDR3 protein: CSAGRWGRWQETQYF

CDR3 length: 14
V gene: TRBV7-6
CDR3 protein: CASSLAGPGETQYF

CDR3 length: 13
V gene: TRBV10-3
CDR3 protein: CAISAASQGRQYF

CDR3 length: 13
V gene: TRBV20-1
CDR3 protein: CSATFYLSYEQYF

CDR3 length: 13
V gene: TRBV29-1
CDR3 protein: CSAPGGAMETQYF

CDR3 length: 13
V gene: TRBV6-5
CDR3 protein: CASTRDFQETQYF

CDR3 length: 18
V gene: TRBV7-2
CDR3 protein: CASSLVVSQTVGANVLTF

CDR3 length: 13
V gene: TRBV15
CDR3 protein: CATSRDGTYEQYF

CDR3 length: 15
V gene: TRBV9
CDR3 protein: CASSGSGRKTGELFF

CDR3 length: 16
V gene: TRBV7-6
CDR3 protein: CASSPSGGQRSYEQYF

CDR3 length: 13
V gene: TRBV7-3
CDR3 protein: CASGTVSGNTIYF

CDR3 length: 16
V gene: TRBV7-9
CDR3 protein: CASSQDGGSGNYEQYF

CDR3 length: 16
V gene: TRBV20-1
CDR3 protein: CSAVPSGDSSYNEQFF

CDR3 length: 15
V gene: TRBV2
CDR3 protein: CASSLGQGAAYGYTF

CDR3 length: 12
V gene: TRBV20-1
CDR3 protein: CSAQASYYGYTF

CDR3 length: 14
V gene: TRBV20-1
CDR3 protein: CSAILRGGSYEQYF

CDR3 length: 16
V gene: TRBV15
CDR3 protein: CAICSASSRVDQPQHF

CDR3 length: 13
V gene: TRBV2
CDR3 protein: CASSERGGYGYTF

CDR3 length: 11
V gene: TRBV29-1
CDR3 protein: CSYWDVDGYTF

CDR3 length: 14
V gene: TRBV29-1
CDR3 protein: CSVWDSRYDQPQHF

CDR3 length: 14
V gene: TRBV7-3
CDR3 protein: CASSLQAENSPLHF

CDR3 length: 16
V gene: TRBV19
CDR3 protein: CASSITSRDFSYEQYF

CDR3 length: 15
V gene: TRBV12-3/TRBV12-4
CDR3 protein: CASSSGSSGANVLTF